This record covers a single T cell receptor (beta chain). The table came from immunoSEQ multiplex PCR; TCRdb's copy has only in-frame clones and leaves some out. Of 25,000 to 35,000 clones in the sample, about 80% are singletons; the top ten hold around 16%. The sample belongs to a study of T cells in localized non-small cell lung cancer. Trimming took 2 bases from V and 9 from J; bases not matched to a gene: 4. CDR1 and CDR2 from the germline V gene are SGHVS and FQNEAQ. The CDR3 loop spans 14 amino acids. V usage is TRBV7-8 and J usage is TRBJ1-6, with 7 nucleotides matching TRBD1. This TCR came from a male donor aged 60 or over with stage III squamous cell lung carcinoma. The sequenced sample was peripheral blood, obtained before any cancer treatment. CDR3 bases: TGTGCCAGCAGCTTAAACAGGGGAAGTTCACCCCTCCACTTT. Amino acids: CASSLNRGSSPLHF.